Listed here is a single T cell receptor beta chain. The assay was immunoSEQ multiplex PCR, and TCRdb's table has in-frame clones only and misses some. Of about 160,000 clones in the sample, over 75% were seen once. This sample was taken from a study of blood T cell repertoires in COVID-19. CDR1 is LNHDA and CDR2 is SQIVND in the germline V gene (reference sequence). The J segment lost 5 bases and the V segment lost 8 bases, leaving 7 bases of the junction unmatched. The CDR3 sequence is 13 residues long. The TCR originated in a man in his 60s who had recovered from COVID-19. The specimen sequenced was peripheral blood. This sequence joins TRBV19 and TRBJ1-1; 8 bases are shared with TRBD1. This chain's CDR3 is CASRTGQGTEAFF. The CDR3 coding sequence is TGTGCCAGTCGGACAGGGCAAGGGACTGAAGCTTTCTTT.